This is a list of T cell receptor beta chains from one sample in a study of blood T cell repertoires in COVID-19. Sequencing used immunoSEQ multiplex PCR; TCRdb keeps in-frame clones, though not all of them. The table includes about 52,000 clones, 82% detected once. Source material: peripheral blood. These receptors were obtained from a man aged 80 or over with COVID-19, enrolled during active disease. CDR3s include the opening cysteine and the closing phenylalanine or tryptophan. A D gene is named only where the DNA matches it firmly. Only some rows state a clone size, as once, few, many or a class for expanded clones.

TRBD2,TRBJ2-1,NA,TRBV5-1,CASSTTSGSISNEQFF,TGCGCCAGCAGCACGACTAGCGGGAGTATATCCAATGAGCAGTTCTTC
NA,TRBJ1-3,few,TRBV27,CASTQRAPSSGNTIYF,TGTGCCAGCACCCAAAGAGCGCCAAGCTCTGGAAACACCATATATTTT
TRBD1,TRBJ1-1,NA,TRBV7-2,CASSVGTGGARFEAFF,TGTGCCAGCAGCGTTGGGACAGGGGGCGCGAGGTTTGAAGCTTTCTTT
NA,TRBJ2-3,NA,TRBV19,CASSEPGNTDTQYF,TGTGCCAGTAGTGAGCCGGGAAACACAGATACGCAGTATTTT
NA,TRBJ2-5,NA,TRBV15,CATSRATQETQYF,TGTGCCACCAGCAGGGCGACTCAAGAGACCCAGTACTTC
NA,TRBJ2-2,few,TRBV27,CASSTLGLYTNTGELFF,TGTGCCAGCAGTACCCTGGGCCTCTACACGAACACCGGGGAGCTGTTTTTT
NA,TRBJ1-6,NA,TRBV10-3,CAISAQQGVGSPLHF,TGTGCCATCAGTGCCCAACAGGGAGTCGGTTCACCCCTCCACTTT
NA,TRBJ2-1,NA,TRBV5-6,CASSRGGEQFF,TGTGCCAGCAGCCGCGGTGGCGAGCAGTTCTTC
TRBD2,TRBJ2-3,once,TRBV2,CASLVLAGTDTQYF,TGTGCCAGCCTCGTGCTAGCGGGCACAGATACGCAGTATTTT
TRBD1,TRBJ1-4,NA,TRBV7-8,CASSPDRPLRVLFF,TGTGCCAGCAGTCCGGACAGGCCCCTTCGTGTACTGTTTTTT
TRBD2,TRBJ2-1,NA,TRBV3-1/TRBV3-2,CASSQDPAGTSGSNEQFF,TGTGCCAGCAGCCAAGATCCGGCCGGGACTAGCGGGAGCAATGAGCAGTTCTTC
NA,TRBJ1-5,NA,TRBV5-6,CASSLSLHRENQPQHF,TGTGCCAGCAGCCTCTCCTTGCACAGGGAAAATCAGCCCCAGCATTTT
NA,TRBJ2-1,NA,TRBV24-1,CATSDSRKQFF,TGTGCCACCAGTGATTCTAGGAAGCAGTTCTTC
TRBD2,TRBJ2-1,NA,TRBV5-1,CASRTGDWRELGGAYNEQFF,TGCGCCAGCAGGACTGGTGACTGGCGGGAGCTCGGGGGGGCCTACAATGAGCAGTTCTTC
TRBD2,TRBJ2-3,NA,TRBV10-3,CAISTSGSFTDTQYF,TGTGCCATCAGTACTAGCGGGAGTTTTACAGATACGCAGTATTTT
NA,TRBJ1-2,NA,TRBV30,CAWSPGFNYGYTF,TGTGCCTGGAGTCCGGGATTCAACTATGGCTACACCTTC
TRBD2,TRBJ2-7,NA,TRBV9,CASSVGGSGGGYEQYF,TGTGCCAGCAGCGTAGGCGGTAGCGGGGGAGGCTACGAGCAGTACTTC
NA,TRBJ1-2,NA,TRBV14,CASSQRTANYGYTF,TGTGCCAGCAGCCAAAGGACAGCTAACTATGGCTACACCTTC
NA,TRBJ1-2,NA,TRBV5-4,CASSLVVAGAPDYGYTF,TGTGCCAGCAGCTTGGTGGTGGCAGGGGCGCCTGACTATGGCTACACCTTC
TRBD1,TRBJ1-1,NA,TRBV3-1/TRBV3-2,CASSLGRTGVLNTEAFF,TGTGCCAGCAGCCTGGGACGGACAGGAGTACTGAACACTGAAGCTTTCTTT
TRBD1,TRBJ2-5,NA,TRBV11-2,CASSLLGQGTGGGETQYF,TGTGCCAGCAGCCTTCTCGGTCAGGGGACAGGGGGCGGAGAGACCCAGTACTTC
NA,TRBJ1-5,NA,TRBV7-8,CASSSYHNQPQHF,TGTGCCAGCAGCTCCTACCACAATCAGCCCCAGCATTTT
TRBD1,TRBJ1-5,NA,TRBV6-5,CASSRGGSGNQPQHF,TGTGCCAGCAGCCGAGGGGGCTCGGGCAATCAGCCCCAGCATTTT